A single sample is the source of the 12 T cell receptor beta chains below, sequenced in a study of blood T cell repertoires in COVID-19. The method was immunoSEQ multiplex PCR; TCRdb's version includes in-frame clones alone and lacks a portion of them. The repertoire has 100,000 to 150,000 clones, roughly three quarters of them found once; the top ten carry 1.5% to 2%. The sequencing sample was made of peripheral blood. The receptors were sampled from a woman in her 70s with acute or convalescent COVID-19.

This clone occurred once. The V call is TRBV7-9, the J call TRBJ2-1, with 7 positions matching TRBD1. The junction had 7 bases not matched to a gene; V was cut back by 1 base and J by 16 bases. The CDR3 sequence is 12 residues long. CDR1 is SEHNR and CDR2 is FQNEAQ in the germline V gene (reference sequence). The CDR3, as DNA: TGTGCCAGCAGCTTAGTCGGGACAGCGACTTTCTTC. Its translation: CASSLVGTATFF.

This chain connects TRBV27 to TRBJ2-5, with 12 bases matching TRBD1. CDR1 is MNHEY and CDR2 is SMNVEV in the germline V gene (reference sequence). Trimming removed 9 bases from V and 5 bases from J; junction bases left unmatched: 13. This CDR3 has 16 amino acids. CDR3: CASSLTGTGGGETQYF. The CDR3 DNA is TGTGCCAGTTCCCTCACCGGGACAGGGGGCGGGGAGACCCAGTACTTC.

This chain uses TRBV5-4 with TRBJ2-5, with 9 bases fitting TRBD1. Germline loops: CDR1 SGHNT, CDR2 YYREEE (reference sequence). With 1 base clipped from V and 3 bases from J, the junction kept 4 bases outside the gene matches. This CDR3 spans 15 amino acids. The CDR3 loop reads CASSLSDRGKETQYF. CDR3 in DNA: TGTGCCAGCAGCTTGAGCGACAGGGGGAAAGAGACCCAGTACTTC.

CDR3 nucleotides: TGTGCCAGCAGCCCCCGTCAGGGTTCTCACACTGAAGCTTTCTTT. Translating gives CASSPRQGSHTEAFF. The chain is built from TRBV11-2 and TRBJ1-1; weak D call: TRBD1 (5 bases). Germline V CDR1 and CDR2: SGHAT, FQNNGV. V shed 5 bases and J shed 3 bases, with 16 bases lying between them. This CDR3 spans 15 amino acids.

This clone was observed a single time. This chain uses TRBV30 with TRBJ2-7, with 9 nucleotides matching TRBD2. CDR3 length: 14 residues. CDR1 and CDR2 (germline): GTSNPN, SVGIG (reference sequence). J lost 2 bases, V lost 0 bases, and 2 bases had no gene match. The CDR3 nucleotides are TGTGCCTGGAGTGTAGGACTAGCGACCTACGAGCAGTACTTC. This translates into CAWSVGLATYEQYF.

This chain links TRBV19 with TRBJ1-5; 7 bases are shared with TRBD1. Germline-derived CDR1 and CDR2 are LNHDA and SQIVND (reference sequence). The CDR3 is made up of 16 amino acids. J was trimmed by 3 bases and V by 4 bases; bases with no gene match: 9. Here the CDR3 DNA reads TGTGCCAGTAGTAGCTCGCCAGGGGGAGTCAATCAGCCCCAGCATTTT. Amino acids: CASSSSPGGVNQPQHF.

This clone was recorded only once. J is TRBJ2-5 and V is TRBV2; 9 positions agree with TRBD2. The trim removed 10 bases at V and 1 base at J, leaving 7 bases unmatched. The CDR3 spans 14 residues. Germline V gives CDR1 SNHLY, CDR2 FYNNEI. CDR3: CATLAGLGQETQYF. The CDR3 nucleotides read TGTGCCACCCTAGCGGGGTTGGGCCAAGAGACCCAGTACTTC. The full variable domain, its missing parts supplied by reference TRBV2 and TRBJ2-5, is EPEVTQTPSHQVTQMGQEVILRCVPISNHLYFYWYRQILGQKVEFLVSFYNNEISEKSEIFDDQFSVERPDGSNFTLKIRSTKLEDSAMYFCATLAGLGQETQYFGPGTRLLVL.

The chain uses TRBV28 and TRBJ1-5, with a possible D match to TRBD1 (5 bases). V shed 5 bases and J shed 6 bases, with 17 bases lying between them. There are 15 residues in the CDR3. The germline V gene encodes CDR1 MDHEN and CDR2 SYDVKM. CDR3 protein: CASSGLGQGLQPQHF. The CDR3 nucleotides are TGTGCCAGCAGTGGCTTGGGGCAGGGTCTTCAGCCCCAGCATTTT. Combining the CDR3 with reference TRBV28 and TRBJ1-5 gives the whole variable domain DVKVTQSSRYLVKRTGEKVFLECVQDMDHENMFWYRQDPGLGLRLIYFSYDVKMKEKGDIPEGYSVSREKKERFSLILESASTNQTSMYLCASSGLGQGLQPQHFGDGTRLSIL.

The chain has TRBV27 and TRBJ2-7, with D unresolved. The CDR3 extends over 10 amino acids. The ends were cut back, 7 bases at V and 3 bases at J, with 4 bases in the middle. Germline V lookup: CDR1 MNHEY, CDR2 SMNVEV (reference sequence). CDR3 region: CASIYYEQYF. CDR3 coding DNA: TGTGCCAGCATCTACTACGAGCAGTACTTC.

In its sample, this clone was seen a few times. This chain links TRBV29-1 with TRBJ1-2, with D maybe TRBD1 (6 bases). The CDR3 length is 15 residues. Trimming removed 0 bases at V and 8 bases at J, with 19 bases between. Germline V gene lookup returns CDR1 SQVTM and CDR2 ANQGSEA. CDR3 nucleotides: TGCAGCGTTGAAGATTATTCGAACAGGGAGTACGGCTACACCTTC. Translating gives CSVEDYSNREYGYTF.

The chain couples TRBV5-5 to TRBJ2-7, with D possibly matching TRBD1 (5 bases). The V gene lost 0 bases and the J gene lost 1 base, with 8 bases spanning the gap. Germline lookup yields CDR1 SGHKS and CDR2 YYEKEE (reference sequence). The CDR3 has 14 residues. The CDR3 protein is CASSLAYRSYEQYF. The CDR3 DNA reads as TGTGCCAGCAGCTTGGCCTACAGGTCCTACGAGCAGTACTTC.

This clone was counted a few times. The J gene is TRBJ1-2, the V gene TRBV5-6; maybe TRBD1 (6 bases). Germline V CDR1 and CDR2: SGHDT, YYEEEE. Trimming shortened V by 0 bases and J by 7 bases, and 16 bases separated the two germline ends. CDR3 size: 15 residues. CDR3 sequence: CASSLAFGGASGYTF. DNA of the CDR3: TGTGCCAGCAGCTTGGCATTTGGGGGGGCGAGTGGCTACACCTTC.